The 10 T cell receptor beta chains reported below all come from one sample, sequenced in a study of T cell responses to AZD1222 COVID-19 vaccine. Produced via immunoSEQ multiplex PCR; TCRdb's table is partial and in-frame only. The data hold about 140,000 clones, with approximately 90% observed a single time. Sequenced here: peripheral blood, sampled 28 days after the second AZD1222 dose. Receptors originate from an adult who received the AZD1222 COVID-19 vaccine.

The genes are TRBV10-3 and TRBJ2-1; weak D call: TRBD2 (6 bases). The CDR3 extends over 14 amino acids. V lost 6 bases and J 8 bases, leaving 17 bases between the germline ends. CDR1 is ENHRY, CDR2 SYGVKD, per germline. CDR3 bases: TGTGCCATCAGCCCAGGAGGGGATCGCTATGAGCAGTTCTTC. It encodes CAISPGGDRYEQFF.

The chain couples TRBV5-1 to TRBJ2-3; 8 bases map to TRBD1. There are 15 residues in the CDR3. The trim removed 4 bases at V and 2 bases at J, leaving 6 bases unmatched. CDR1 and CDR2 (germline): SGHRS, YFSETQ. In DNA, the CDR3 is TGCGCCAGCAGCCCGAACAGGGGGGTCACAGATACGCAGTATTTT. Protein: CASSPNRGVTDTQYF.

The chain employs TRBV9 and TRBJ2-7; no definite D call. The V gene's germline CDR1 is SGDLS and CDR2 YYNGEE. V shed 1 base and J shed 1 base, with 9 bases lying between them. The CDR3 length is 14 residues. CDR3 sequence reads: CASSVRLVSYEQYF. The CDR3 DNA sequence: TGTGCCAGCAGCGTAAGGTTGGTTTCCTACGAGCAGTACTTC. The complete variable domain, with remaining parts taken from reference TRBV9 and TRBJ2-7, reads DSGVTQTPKHLITATGQRVTLRCSPRSGDLSVYWYQQSLDQGLQFLIQYYNGEERAKGNILERFSAQQFPDLHSELNLSSLELGDSALYFCASSVRLVSYEQYFGPGTRLTVT.

V is TRBV4-3 and J is TRBJ2-2, with D unresolved. The CDR3 covers 16 residues. Germline V CDR1 and CDR2: LGHNA, YSLEER. V dropped 0 bases and J dropped 0 bases, with 8 bases sitting between them. In nucleotides, the CDR3 is TGCGCCAGCAGCCAAGAAAGCTACCCGAACACCGGGGAGCTGTTTTTT. It codes for CASSQESYPNTGELFF.

This chain connects TRBV6-5 to TRBJ1-6, with a possible D match to TRBD1 (6 bases). Germline lookup yields CDR1 MNHEY and CDR2 SVGAGI. V dropped 10 bases and J dropped 7 bases, with 14 bases sitting between them. This CDR3 is built from 13 residues. The CDR3 DNA follows: TGTGCCACCCAGGACAGAGCCAATTCACCCCTCCACTTT. Translated: CATQDRANSPLHF.

V usage is TRBV10-3 and J usage is TRBJ2-3, with D tentatively TRBD1 or TRBD2 (5 bases each). The germline V and J ends were trimmed by 0 bases and 2 bases, with 9 bases remaining between them. There are 15 residues in the CDR3. Germline CDR1 is ENHRY and CDR2 is SYGVKD. The CDR3 loop reads CAISESIGTTDTQYF. DNA for the CDR3: TGTGCCATCAGTGAGTCTATCGGGACCACAGATACGCAGTATTTT.

The chain uses TRBV5-1 and TRBJ2-5, with 8 bases identical to TRBD1. The germline CDR1 and CDR2 sequences are SGHRS and YFSETQ. V shed 5 bases and J 7 bases; nucleotides not matched to a gene: 10. CDR3 length equals 14 residues. The CDR3 nucleotides read TGCGCCAGCAGAGATACAGGGGGTGGTGGGACCCAGTACTTC. It encodes CASRDTGGGGTQYF. The full variable domain, rest sourced from reference TRBV5-1 and TRBJ2-5, is KAGVTQTPRYLIKTRGQQVTLSCSPISGHRSVSWYQQTPGQGLQFLFEYFSETQRNKGNFPGRFSGRQFSNSRSEMNVSTLELGDSALYLCASRDTGGGGTQYFGPGTRLLVL.

The V call is TRBV5-6, the J call TRBJ1-2, with D hard to call. V shed 1 base and J shed 0 bases, with 13 bases lying between them. The CDR3 runs 16 residues. In germline, CDR1 is SGHDT, CDR2 YYEEEE. Written as DNA, the CDR3 is TGTGCCAGCAGCTTGTCAGGATCAGAATCTAACTATGGCTACACCTTC. Protein sequence: CASSLSGSESNYGYTF. Complete variable domain (other parts from reference TRBV5-6 and TRBJ1-2): DAGVTQSPTHLIKTRGQQVTLRCSPKSGHDTVSWYQQALGQGPQFIFQYYEEEERQRGNFPDRFSGHQFPNYSSELNVNALLLGDSALYLCASSLSGSESNYGYTFGSGTRLTVV.

The J gene is TRBJ2-2, the V gene TRBV15; no clear D gene. V gave up 0 bases and J gave up 5 bases, with 10 bases separating them. The CDR3 is made up of 15 amino acids. Germline-derived CDR1 and CDR2 are LNHNV and YYDKDF (reference sequence). The CDR3 sequence is CATSREGIETGELFF. In DNA, the CDR3 is TGTGCCACCAGCAGAGAAGGGATCGAAACCGGGGAGCTGTTTTTT.

CDR3 sequence reads: CASSYRAGANVLTF. CDR3 in DNA: TGTGCCAGCAGCTACAGGGCTGGGGCCAACGTCCTGACTTTC. The gene calls are TRBV7-9 and TRBJ2-6, with D possibly being TRBD1 (6 bases). Germline lookup yields CDR1 SEHNR and CDR2 FQNEAQ (reference sequence). Trimming pared 4 bases from V and 2 bases from J, leaving 6 bases between. This CDR3 comprises 14 residues. Combining the CDR3 with reference TRBV7-9 and TRBJ2-6 gives the whole variable domain DTGVSQNPRHKITKRGQNVTFRCDPISEHNRLYWYRQTLGQGPEFLTYFQNEAQLEKSRLLSDRFSAERPKGSFSTLEIQRTEQGDSAMYLCASSYRAGANVLTFGAGSRLTVL.